This TCR beta chain is from a study of Graves' ophthalmopathy and Graves' hyperthyroidism. About the research overall: Untreated patients at initial diagnosis provided peripheral blood. Findings of the study overall: Blood also harbored most expanded thyroid clonotypes above 0.001 frequency.

The CDR3 spans 14 residues. The V segment lost 5 bases and the J segment 7 bases; nucleotides outside the gene matches: 8. CDR1 SGHAT and CDR2 FQNNGV come from the germline V gene. This clonotype was counted many times. Its matching antigen is unknown. RNA transcripts served as template for amplifying TCR beta CDR3 sequences. Amplification began with first-round RT-PCR using HTBI primers, then second-round multiplex PCR was performed. MiXCR, run by TCRdb on the multiplex PCR reads, gives a single entry per CDR3 protein. The data contain roughly 410,000 distinct CDR3 sequences, about 16% of them singletons.

The sample taken for sequencing was peripheral blood. This TCR derives from a young woman with stable Graves' hyperthyroidism. The chain combines TRBV11-2 with TRBJ2-5; 9 positions match TRBD2. Written as DNA, the CDR3 is TGTGCCAGCAGCCCGTTTAGCGGGGGACGGACCCAGTACTTC. This translates into CASSPFSGGRTQYF.